The clone carrying this TCR beta chain has a count of ten or more. Its antigen is currently unknown. The data were obtained in a study of neurological immune-mediated disorders. V dropped 4 bases and J dropped 3 bases, with 13 bases sitting between them. CDR3 length equals 15 residues. Germline assignment: CDR1 LGHDT and CDR2 YNNKEL (reference sequence). The team produced cDNA through 5'RACE using 10-nucleotide random UMIs. TCRdb processed the 5' RACE reads anew with MiXCR; each CDR3 protein has one entry. The table shows 50,000 or so distinct CDR3 sequences, with around 3.1% occurring only once. Study-level points and caveats: The highest TCR clonal expansion occurred in HTLV-1-associated myelopathy; multiple sclerosis fell below healthy controls. Expanded clones shared no CDR3 amino acid sequences across subjects, suggesting private repertoires in all groups.

For the unsorted libraries, 2 million PBMCs stored at -80 C served as input. The sample was PBMCs. The chain couples TRBV3-1 to TRBJ2-1; perhaps TRBD2 as D (6 bases). The clonotype comes from a middle-aged man with multiple sclerosis. The CDR3 sequence: CASSREYGGYNEQFF. The CDR3 DNA reads as TGTGCCAGCAGCCGGGAGTACGGGGGCTACAATGAGCAGTTCTTC.